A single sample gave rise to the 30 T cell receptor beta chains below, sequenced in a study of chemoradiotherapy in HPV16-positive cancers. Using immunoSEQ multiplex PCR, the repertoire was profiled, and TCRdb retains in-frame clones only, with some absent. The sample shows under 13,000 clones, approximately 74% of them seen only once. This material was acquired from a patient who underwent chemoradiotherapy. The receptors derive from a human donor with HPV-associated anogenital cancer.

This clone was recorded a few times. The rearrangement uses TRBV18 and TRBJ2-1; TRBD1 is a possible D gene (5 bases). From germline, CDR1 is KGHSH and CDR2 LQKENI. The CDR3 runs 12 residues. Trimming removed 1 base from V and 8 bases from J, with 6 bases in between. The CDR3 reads CASSPQGYEQFF. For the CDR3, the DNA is TGTGCCAGCTCACCACAGGGGTATGAGCAGTTCTTC.

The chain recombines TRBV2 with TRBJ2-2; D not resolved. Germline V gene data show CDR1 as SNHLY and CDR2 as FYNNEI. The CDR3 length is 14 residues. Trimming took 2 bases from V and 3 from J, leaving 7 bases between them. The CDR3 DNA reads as TGTGCCAGCAGTGAATTCACCTACACCGGGGAGCTGTTTTTT. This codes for CASSEFTYTGELFF.

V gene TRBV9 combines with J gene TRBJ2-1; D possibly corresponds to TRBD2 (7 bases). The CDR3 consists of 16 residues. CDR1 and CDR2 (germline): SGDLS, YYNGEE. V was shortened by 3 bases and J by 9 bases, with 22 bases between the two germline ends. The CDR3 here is CASSAQSNIGGAEQFF. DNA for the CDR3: TGTGCCAGCAGCGCCCAGTCCAATATAGGGGGGGCTGAGCAGTTCTTC.

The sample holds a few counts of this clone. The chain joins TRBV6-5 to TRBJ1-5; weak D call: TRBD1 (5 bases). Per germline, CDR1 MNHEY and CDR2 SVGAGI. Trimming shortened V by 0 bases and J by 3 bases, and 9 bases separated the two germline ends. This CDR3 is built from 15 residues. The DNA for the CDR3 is TGTGCCAGCAGTTACTCAGTCGGGACCAATCAGCCCCAGCATTTT. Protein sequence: CASSYSVGTNQPQHF.

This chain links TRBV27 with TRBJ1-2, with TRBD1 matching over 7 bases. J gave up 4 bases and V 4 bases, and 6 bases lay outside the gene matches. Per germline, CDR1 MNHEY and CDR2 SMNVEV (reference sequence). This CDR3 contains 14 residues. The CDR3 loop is CASSSRTGPYGYTF. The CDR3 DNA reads TGTGCCAGCAGTTCTCGGACAGGACCCTATGGCTACACCTTC.

DNA of the CDR3: TGTGCCAGCAGTGTCTCGTTGGCCTACGAGCAGTACGTC. Translation gives CASSVSLAYEQYV. The V gene is TRBV28, the J gene TRBJ2-7; the D is unclear. In germline, CDR1 is MDHEN, CDR2 SYDVKM. V was cut by 5 bases and J by 2 bases, with 10 bases left in between. There are 13 residues in the CDR3.

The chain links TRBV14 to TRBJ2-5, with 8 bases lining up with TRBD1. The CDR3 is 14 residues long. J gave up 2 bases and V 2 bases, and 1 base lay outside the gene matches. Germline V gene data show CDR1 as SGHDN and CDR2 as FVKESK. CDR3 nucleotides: TGTGCCAGCAGCCAAAACAGGGGGCAAGAGACCCAGTACTTC. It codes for CASSQNRGQETQYF.

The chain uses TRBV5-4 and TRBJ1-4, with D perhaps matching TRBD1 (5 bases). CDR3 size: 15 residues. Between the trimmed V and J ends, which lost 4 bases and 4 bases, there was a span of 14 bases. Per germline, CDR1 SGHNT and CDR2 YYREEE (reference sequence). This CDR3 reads CASSHGGDHNEKLFF. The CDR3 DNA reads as TGTGCCAGCAGCCATGGGGGGGATCATAATGAAAAACTGTTTTTT.

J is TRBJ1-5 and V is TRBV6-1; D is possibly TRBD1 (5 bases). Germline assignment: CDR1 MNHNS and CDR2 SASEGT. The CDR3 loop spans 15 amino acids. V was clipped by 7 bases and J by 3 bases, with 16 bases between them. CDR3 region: CASTTFDSSNQPQHF. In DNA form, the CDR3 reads TGTGCCAGCACTACTTTTGACAGTTCCAATCAGCCCCAGCATTTT.

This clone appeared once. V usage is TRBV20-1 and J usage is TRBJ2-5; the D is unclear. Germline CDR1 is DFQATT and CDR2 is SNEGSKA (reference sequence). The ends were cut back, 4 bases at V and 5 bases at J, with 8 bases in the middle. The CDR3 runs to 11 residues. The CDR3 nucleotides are TGCAGTGCTAAGAATGGGGAGACCCAGTACTTC. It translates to CSAKNGETQYF.

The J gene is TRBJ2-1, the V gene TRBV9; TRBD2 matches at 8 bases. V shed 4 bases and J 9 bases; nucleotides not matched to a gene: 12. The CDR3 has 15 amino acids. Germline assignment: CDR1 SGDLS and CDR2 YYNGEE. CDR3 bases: TGTGCCAGCAGCCTTCGGGGGGGCGCGGCTGGTGAGCAGTTCTTC. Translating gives CASSLRGGAAGEQFF.

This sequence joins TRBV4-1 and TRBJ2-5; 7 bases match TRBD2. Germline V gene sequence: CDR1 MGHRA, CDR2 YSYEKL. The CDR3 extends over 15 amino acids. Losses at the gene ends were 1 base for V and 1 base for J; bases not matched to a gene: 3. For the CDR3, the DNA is TGCGCCAGCAGCCAAGCCCTAGCGGTCCAAGAGACCCAGTACTTC. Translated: CASSQALAVQETQYF.

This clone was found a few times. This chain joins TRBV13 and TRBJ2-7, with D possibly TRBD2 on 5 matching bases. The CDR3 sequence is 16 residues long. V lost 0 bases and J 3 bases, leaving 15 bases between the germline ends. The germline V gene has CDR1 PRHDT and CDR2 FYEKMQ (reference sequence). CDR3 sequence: CASSLGGVKGIYEQYV. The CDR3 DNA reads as TGTGCCAGCAGCTTAGGCGGGGTAAAGGGAATCTACGAGCAGTACGTC.

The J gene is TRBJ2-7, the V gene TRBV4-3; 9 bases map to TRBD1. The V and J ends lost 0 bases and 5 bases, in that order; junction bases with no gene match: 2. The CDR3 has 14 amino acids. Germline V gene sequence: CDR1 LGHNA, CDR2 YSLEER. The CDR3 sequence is CASSQDGDRDEQYF. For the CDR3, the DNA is TGCGCCAGCAGCCAAGATGGGGACAGGGACGAGCAGTACTTC.

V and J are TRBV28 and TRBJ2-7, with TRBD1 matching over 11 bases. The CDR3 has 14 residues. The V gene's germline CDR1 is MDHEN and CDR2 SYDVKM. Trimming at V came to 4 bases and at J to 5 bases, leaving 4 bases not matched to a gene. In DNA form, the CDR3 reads TGTGCCAGCAGTTCCGGGACAGGGGGTCACGAGCAGTACGTC. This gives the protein CASSSGTGGHEQYV.

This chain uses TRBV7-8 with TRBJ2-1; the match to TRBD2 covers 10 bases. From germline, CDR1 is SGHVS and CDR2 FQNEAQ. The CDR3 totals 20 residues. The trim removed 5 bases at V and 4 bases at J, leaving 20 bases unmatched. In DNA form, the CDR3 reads TGTGCCAGCAGCCCCCGAGTCCCTAGCGGGAGACTCAGGCGGTACAATGAGCAGTTCTTC. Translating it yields CASSPRVPSGRLRRYNEQFF.

CDR3 nucleotides: TGCGCCAGCAGCGAGGGACAGGGGTACTATGGCTACACCTTC. Translated: CASSEGQGYYGYTF. The gene calls are TRBV5-1 and TRBJ1-2; 10 bases are a match to TRBD1. The CDR3 sequence is 14 residues long. Losses at the gene ends were 4 bases for V and 3 bases for J; bases not matched to a gene: 3. CDR1 is SGHRS, CDR2 YFSETQ, per germline.

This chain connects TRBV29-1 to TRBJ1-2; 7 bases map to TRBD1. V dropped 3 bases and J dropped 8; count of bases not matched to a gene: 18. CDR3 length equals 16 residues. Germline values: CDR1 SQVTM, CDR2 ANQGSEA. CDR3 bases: TGCAGCGTTGAGGGGGGCTACAGGGGAACCGGGGGCGGCTACACCTTC. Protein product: CSVEGGYRGTGGGYTF. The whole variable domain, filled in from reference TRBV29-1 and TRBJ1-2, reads SAVISQKPSRDICQRGTSLTIQCQVDSQVTMMFWYRQQPGQSLTLIATANQGSEATYESGFVIDKFPISRPNLTFSTLTVSNMSPEDSSIYLCSVEGGYRGTGGGYTFGSGTRLTVV.

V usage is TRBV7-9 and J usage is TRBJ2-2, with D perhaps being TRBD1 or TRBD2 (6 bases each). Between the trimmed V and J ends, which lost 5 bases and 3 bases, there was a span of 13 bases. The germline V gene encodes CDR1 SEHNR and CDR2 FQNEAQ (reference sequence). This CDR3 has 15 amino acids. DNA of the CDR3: TGTGCCAGCAGCCCGACGAGGGGGGACACCGGGGAGCTGTTTTTT. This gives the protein CASSPTRGDTGELFF.

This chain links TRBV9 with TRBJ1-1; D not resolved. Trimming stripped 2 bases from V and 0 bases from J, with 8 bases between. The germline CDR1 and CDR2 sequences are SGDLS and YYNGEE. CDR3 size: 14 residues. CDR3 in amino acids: CASSVNPMNTEAFF. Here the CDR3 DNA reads TGTGCCAGCAGCGTTAATCCCATGAACACTGAAGCTTTCTTT. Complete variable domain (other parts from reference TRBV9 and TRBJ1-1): DSGVTQTPKHLITATGQRVTLRCSPRSGDLSVYWYQQSLDQGLQFLIQYYNGEERAKGNILERFSAQQFPDLHSELNLSSLELGDSALYFCASSVNPMNTEAFFGQGTRLTVV.

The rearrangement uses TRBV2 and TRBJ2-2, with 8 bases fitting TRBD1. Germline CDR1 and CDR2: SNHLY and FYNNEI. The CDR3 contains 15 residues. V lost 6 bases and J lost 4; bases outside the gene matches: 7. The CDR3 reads CASSTTGVGTGELFF. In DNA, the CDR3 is TGTGCCAGCAGCACGACAGGGGTGGGCACCGGGGAGCTGTTTTTT.

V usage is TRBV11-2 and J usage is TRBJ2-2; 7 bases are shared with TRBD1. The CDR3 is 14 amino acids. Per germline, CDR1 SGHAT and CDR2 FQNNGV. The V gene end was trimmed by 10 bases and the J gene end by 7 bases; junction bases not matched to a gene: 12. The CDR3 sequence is CATSTGVGVGELFF. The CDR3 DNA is TGTGCCACAAGTACAGGGGTCGGTGTCGGGGAGCTGTTTTTT.

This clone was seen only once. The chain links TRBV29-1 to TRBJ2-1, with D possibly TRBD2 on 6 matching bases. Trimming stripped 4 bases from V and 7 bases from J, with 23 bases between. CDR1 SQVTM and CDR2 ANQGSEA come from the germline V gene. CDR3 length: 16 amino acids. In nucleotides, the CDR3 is TGCAGCGTTGCAGATCTCCTGAGACTAGGCCAGAATGAGCAGTTCTTC. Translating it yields CSVADLLRLGQNEQFF.

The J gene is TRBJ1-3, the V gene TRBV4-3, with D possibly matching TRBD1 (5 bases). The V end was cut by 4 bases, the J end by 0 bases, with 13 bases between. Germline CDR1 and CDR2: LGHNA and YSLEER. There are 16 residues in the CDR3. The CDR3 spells CASSLTYGGSGNTIYF. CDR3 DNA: TGCGCCAGCAGCCTTACTTATGGGGGCTCTGGAAACACCATATATTTT.

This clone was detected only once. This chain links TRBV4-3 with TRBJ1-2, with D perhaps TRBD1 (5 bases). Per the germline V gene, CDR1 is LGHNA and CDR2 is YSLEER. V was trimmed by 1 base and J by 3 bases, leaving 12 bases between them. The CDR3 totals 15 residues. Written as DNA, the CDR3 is TGCGCCAGCAGCCAAGTGGCGGGGGGGGACTATGGCTACACCTTC. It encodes CASSQVAGGDYGYTF.

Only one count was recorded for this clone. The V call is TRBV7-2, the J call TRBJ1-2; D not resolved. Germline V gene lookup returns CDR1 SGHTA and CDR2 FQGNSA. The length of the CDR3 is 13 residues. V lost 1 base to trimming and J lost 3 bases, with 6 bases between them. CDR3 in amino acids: CASSLGRYYGYTF. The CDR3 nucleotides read TGTGCCAGCAGCTTAGGACGGTACTATGGCTACACCTTC. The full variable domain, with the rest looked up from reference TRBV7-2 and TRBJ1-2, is GAGVSQSPSNKVTEKGKDVELRCDPISGHTALYWYRQSLGQGLEFLIYFQGNSAPDKSGLPSDRFSAERTGGSVSTLTIQRTQQEDSAVYLCASSLGRYYGYTFGSGTRLTVV.

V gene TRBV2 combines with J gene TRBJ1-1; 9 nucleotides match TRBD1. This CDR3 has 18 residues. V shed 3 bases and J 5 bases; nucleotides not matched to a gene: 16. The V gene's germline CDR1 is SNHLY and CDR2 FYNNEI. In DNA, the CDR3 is TGTGCCAGCAGTGATCCCGCCGACAGGGGGGGGTTACATACTGAAGCTTTCTTT. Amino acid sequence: CASSDPADRGGLHTEAFF.

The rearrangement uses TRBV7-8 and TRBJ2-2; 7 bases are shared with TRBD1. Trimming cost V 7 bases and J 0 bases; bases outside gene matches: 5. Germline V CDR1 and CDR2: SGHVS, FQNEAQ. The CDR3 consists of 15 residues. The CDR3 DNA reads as TGTGCCAGCATCCTTGACAGGGCGAACACCGGGGAGCTGTTTTTT. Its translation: CASILDRANTGELFF.

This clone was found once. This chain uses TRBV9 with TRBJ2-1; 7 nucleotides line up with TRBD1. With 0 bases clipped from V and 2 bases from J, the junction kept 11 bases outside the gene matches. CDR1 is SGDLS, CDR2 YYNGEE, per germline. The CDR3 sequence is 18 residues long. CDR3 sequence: CASSVVIGGSPTYNEQFF. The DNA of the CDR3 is TGTGCCAGCAGCGTAGTGATAGGGGGCAGTCCCACCTACAATGAGCAGTTCTTC.

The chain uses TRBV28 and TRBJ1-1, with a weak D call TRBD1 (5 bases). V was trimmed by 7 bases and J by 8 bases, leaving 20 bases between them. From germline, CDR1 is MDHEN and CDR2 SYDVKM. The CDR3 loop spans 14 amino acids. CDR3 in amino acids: CASTLAFRDPEAFF. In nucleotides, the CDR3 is TGTGCCAGCACCTTAGCATTCCGGGACCCAGAAGCTTTCTTT.